The entry below describes one TCR beta chain. This clonotype occurred many times. Its antigen is unknown. The record has no base qualities; no much larger clone is one base away. The sample originates from a study of neurological immune-mediated disorders (dated 2019 in TCRdb). For the wider study: Among the approximately 35 multiple sclerosis patients, relapsing-remitting MS accounted for some 30 and secondary progressive MS accounted for 3. Longitudinal samples, technical triplicates and paired sorted CD4+ and CD8+ T-cell subsets, alongside PBMC samples, were included among the approximately 98 TCR-beta libraries. The cohort included about 70 subjects: about 15 with HAM/TSP, about 35 with multiple sclerosis, and approximately 20 healthy controls. Peripheral blood TCR-beta repertoires from patients with HTLV-I-associated myelopathy (HAM/TSP), patients with multiple sclerosis, and healthy controls were compared in the study using UMI-based sequencing. Overall study results and their limits: No clinical or MRI features were associated with the MS cluster, and the authors said that larger cohorts are needed. No identical CDR3 amino acid sequences were found to be shared among expanded clones across subjects, suggesting that TCR-beta repertoires were private in all groups. In a phylogenetic analysis, the repertoires of 18 out of 34 MS patients fell into a single cluster of related CDR3 sequences, pointing to a possible signature at the repertoire level. TCR clonal expansion was greatest in HAM/TSP patients and smallest in MS patients, who ranked below even healthy controls.

Libraries from unsorted PBMCs were made from 2 million PBMCs kept in RNAlater at -80 degrees C until RNA extraction. Multiple sclerosis patients were enrolled in a US clinical protocol evaluating disease progression by magnetic resonance imaging. Peripheral blood underwent Ficoll-Hypaque density gradient centrifugation to isolate PBMCs, which were then cryopreserved in liquid nitrogen. cDNA was synthesized by template-switch 5'RACE using a primer carrying a 10-nucleotide random unique molecular identifier by which each TCR transcript was tagged. Every sequencing run covered 15-18 subjects and yielded more than 170 million TCR-beta sequences. The RNeasy kit was used to extract total RNA. Using the KAPA Real-time Library Amplification kit, TCR-beta VDJ regions were amplified with primers for the TCR constant region and the 5'RACE anchor. A first PCR added sample indexes and Illumina adaptors, and a second PCR then raised library yield. The roughly 650 bp TCR product was size-selected on a 2% E-gel SizeSelection system after Ampure bead purification. Library quality was checked on a Bioanalyzer, concentration was measured with Qubit, and libraries were quantified with the Kapa Library Quantification kit before pooling. Paired-end 2 x 150 bp sequencing of the libraries was performed on an Illumina HiSeq 2500. To increase sequence diversity, about 25-30% phiX was spiked into each library pool. The authors' pipeline ran thus. Quality-filtered reads were processed with the UMI-based MiGEC pipeline, and over 90% of raw TCR sequences were removed by the MiGEC pipeline during error correction. IMGT germline references were used for alignment of VDJ genes, and clonotypes were defined by a unique CDR3 amino acid sequence together with V-J genes. Clonal expansion, Shannon diversity and CDR3 relatedness were evaluated with VDJtools (CalcPairwiseDistances, ClusterSamples), while phylogenetic trees were built in CLCbio workbench. Using coefficient-of-variation modelling across technical triplicates, the study counted a clone as expanded if it had at least 8 unique UMIs. Clones were called with MiXCR by TCRdb after fastp trimmed the public reads at Q25, and only in-frame beta chains were retained. Rows are combined by CDR3 protein, so each entry shows the most common genes and DNA. The V and J calls follow TCRdb's processing rather than the paper's. This sample holds over 60,000 distinct CDR3 sequences; under 5% were observed only once. The leading ten clones occupy about 3.2% of the sample.

In the germline V gene (reference sequence), CDR1 corresponds to DFQATT and CDR2 to SNEGSKA. Trimming removed 1 base from V and 6 bases from J, leaving 7 bases between the germline ends. The CDR3 spans 12 residues, from the cysteine through the phenylalanine. Only the CDR3 DNA stays, 36 bases, in frame from base 1. The chain employs TRBV20-1 and TRBJ1-5; the D gene lacks a confident call. The sample comprised PBMCs. This clonotype originated in a woman between 45 and 65 years old with multiple sclerosis. The bases read TGCAGTGCTAGAGGGCCGGGTCAGCCCCAGCATTTT. Its translation is CSARGPGQPQHF.